This TCR beta chain derives from a study of blood T cell repertoires in COVID-19. Turning to the study itself: Acute and convalescent COVID-19 specimens originated in the United States, Italy and Spain.

Original data processing: Estimated nucleated cell counts came from reference gene primer amplification. The repertoire was sequenced with immunoSEQ multiplex PCR; TCRdb's copy has only in-frame clones and lacks some. For V, J and clone size, that table is used; D and trimming come from the DNA. The sample lists approximately 190,000 clones; 80% to 90% were seen once. The germline gives CDR1 SGDLS, CDR2 YYNGEE. The CDR3 spans 16 residues. Deletions cut 0 bases from V and 0 bases from J, with 10 bases between. The sample was peripheral blood. The receptor was isolated from a man older than 75 with acute or convalescent COVID-19. This chain uses TRBV9 with TRBJ2-1, with D unresolved. CDR3 nucleotide sequence: TGTGCCAGCAGCGTAGGATCCGTTAGCTCCTACAATGAGCAGTTCTTC. Residues: CASSVGSVSSYNEQFF.